The 17 T cell receptor beta chains given below trace back to one sample, sequenced in a study of T cells in women clearing cervical HPV infection. Clones were sequenced by immunoSEQ multiplex PCR, and TCRdb holds only the in-frame ones, with some missing. The sample data list under 35,000 clones. Sequences were obtained from blood buffy coat. These TCRs come from a woman aged 18 to 75 with a cervical HPV16 infection that either progressed to CIN3+ or cleared (not recorded which).

Details on this clone: Read coverage stops 3 residues before the CDR3 terminus; the germline J gene supplies the remainder. The same CDR3 is also encoded by other DNA sequences in this sample. V is TRBV20-1 and J is TRBJ1-3; no definite D call. The CDR3 loop spans 11 amino acids. Germline V CDR1 and CDR2: DFQATT, SNEGSKA (reference sequence). Trimming cost V 3 bases and J 8 bases, with 8 bases left between them. CDR3 in amino acids: CSASLQDTIYF. The CDR3 DNA, read in part, is TGCAGTGCTAGCCTGCAGGACACC.

For this clone: The DNA ends 3 residues before the CDR3 does, and the rest of the CDR3 is filled in from the germline J gene. The chain links TRBV7-6 to TRBJ1-2; D is undetermined. CDR1 SGHVS and CDR2 FNYEAQ come from the germline V gene. CDR3 length equals 13 residues. The CDR3 protein is CASSLDTLSSYTF. The covered CDR3 bases are TGTGCCAGCAGCTTAGATACGCTTAGTAGT.

With regard to this clone: The read stops 3 residues short of the end of the CDR3; the missing end is completed from the germline J gene. The gene calls are TRBV19 and TRBJ1-5; 10 bases agree with TRBD1. This CDR3 has 15 amino acids. CDR1 is LNHDA, CDR2 SQIVND, per germline (reference sequence). Unmatched junction bases numbered 6, after V lost 5 bases and J lost 5 bases. The sequenced part of the CDR3 DNA is TGTGCCAGTAGTCCCCGGGACAGGGGAGATCAGCCC. Protein product: CASSPRDRGDQP. From start to end, the CDR3 is CASSPRDRGDQPQHF.

With regard to this clone: The read terminates 3 residues before the CDR3 end, so the remaining end is supplied by the germline J gene. The rearrangement uses TRBV7-3 and TRBJ2-2; 12 nucleotides line up with TRBD2. CDR3 length: 16 amino acids. V trimming: 4 bases; J trimming: 6 bases; junction bases outside the gene matches: 6. Per germline, CDR1 SGHTA and CDR2 FQGTGA. This CDR3 is CASSSRTSGIPGELFF. CDR3 DNA, as far as it was read: TGTGCCAGCAGCTCCCGGACTAGCGGGATCCCCGGGGAG.

Points on this clone: The read comes to an end 3 residues before the CDR3 does, leaving the germline J gene to fill in the end. The V call is TRBV2, the J call TRBJ2-1; tentative D call: TRBD2 (7 bases). V shed 6 bases and J shed 7 bases, with 13 bases lying between them. The CDR3 runs to 13 residues. Germline loops: CDR1 SNHLY, CDR2 FYNNEI. The sequenced part of the CDR3 DNA is TGTGCCAGCAGGGGGGCGGGGGTGAATGAG. Encoded protein: CASRGAGVNE. The entire CDR3 reads CASRGAGVNEQFF.

As to this clone: The DNA ends 3 residues before the CDR3 does, and the rest of the CDR3 is filled in from the germline J gene. The chain has TRBV10-3 and TRBJ1-1; D gene ambiguous. Germline V gene sequence: CDR1 ENHRY, CDR2 SYGVKD. This CDR3 contains 13 residues. Trimming removed 6 bases from V and 2 bases from J, with 10 bases in between. CDR3 DNA, as far as it was read: TGTGCCATCAGCGCGGGTCTTAACACTGAA. Protein product: CAISAGLNTE. The whole CDR3 sequence is CAISAGLNTEAFF.

Concerning this clone: The CDR3 is cut off 3 residues early in the read; its end comes from the germline J gene. The V gene is TRBV6-4, the J gene TRBJ1-4; D is undetermined. V lost 2 bases, J lost 3 bases, and 10 bases lay in between. Germline loops: CDR1 MRHNA, CDR2 SNTAGT. The CDR3 has 15 residues. The CDR3 protein is CASSDPVVPNEKLFF. The CDR3 DNA, read in part, is TGTGCCAGCAGTGACCCGGTAGTACCTAATGAAAAA.

In the case of this clone: The read comes to an end 3 residues before the CDR3 does, leaving the germline J gene to fill in the end. The chain has TRBV5-6 and TRBJ1-1; D remains ambiguous. Germline V lookup: CDR1 SGHDT, CDR2 YYEEEE. The germline V and J ends were trimmed by 0 bases and 2 bases, with 11 bases remaining between them. The CDR3 has 15 residues. The covered CDR3 bases are TGTGCCAGCAGCTTGGCCCCAGTGGCAAACACTGAA. Translation gives CASSLAPVANTE. The full-length CDR3 reads as CASSLAPVANTEAFF.

Comment on this clone: The observed sequence ends 3 residues before the CDR3 terminus, with the missing tail filled in from the germline J gene. The chain recombines TRBV18 with TRBJ1-5, with 8 positions matching TRBD1. The CDR3 consists of 16 residues. Germline V CDR1 and CDR2: KGHSH, LQKENI. The V gene end was trimmed by 4 bases and the J gene end by 4 bases; junction bases not matched to a gene: 9. The CDR3 reads CASSLGQGGVNQPQHF. The part of the CDR3 DNA that was read is TGTGCCAGCTCACTAGGACAGGGAGGGGTGAATCAGCCC.

The CDR3 bases that were read are TGTGCCAGCAGGGTACAGGGGAACCAGCCC. Amino acid sequence: CASRVQGNQP. The whole CDR3 reads CASRVQGNQPQHF. The V call is TRBV2, the J call TRBJ1-5; TRBD1 aligns across 7 bases. From the germline J gene comes the end of the CDR3, since the read stops 3 residues before it. After removal of 6 bases from V and 7 bases from J, the junction contained 6 bases not matched to a gene. The V gene's germline CDR1 is SNHLY and CDR2 FYNNEI. The CDR3 spans 13 residues.

Concerning this clone itself: The CDR3 extends 3 residues past the end of the read, so its final part is completed from the germline J gene. J is TRBJ2-7 and V is TRBV6-1; D is possibly TRBD1 (6 bases). CDR1 is MNHNS, CDR2 SASEGT, per germline. This CDR3 spans 13 amino acids. Trimming pared 3 bases from V and 6 bases from J, leaving 12 bases between. The sequenced CDR3 bases are TGTGCCAGCAGTGATTACAGGGATAGCGAG. Its translation is CASSDYRDSE. The entire CDR3 is CASSDYRDSEQYF.

For this clone: The CDR3 extends 3 residues past the end of the read, so its final part is completed from the germline J gene. The V gene is TRBV5-1, the J gene TRBJ2-7, with D perhaps TRBD1 (6 bases). The CDR3 extends over 15 amino acids. Germline V CDR1 and CDR2: SGHRS, YFSETQ. Trimming shortened V by 0 bases and J by 0 bases, and 10 bases separated the two germline ends. The CDR3 reads CASSLGDTSSYEQYF. The sequenced part of the CDR3 DNA is TGCGCCAGCAGCTTGGGGGACACGAGCTCCTACGAG. Looking up the rest from reference TRBV5-1 and TRBJ2-7 gives the full variable domain: KAGVTQTPRYLIKTRGQQVTLSCSPISGHRSVSWYQQTPGQGLQFLFEYFSETQRNKGNFPGRFSGRQFSNSRSEMNVSTLELGDSALYLCASSLGDTSSYEQYFGPGTRLTVT.

About this clone: The read falls 3 residues short of the CDR3 end, and the missing part is taken from the germline J gene. The chain combines TRBV5-1 with TRBJ1-1, with a weak D call TRBD1 (5 bases). Germline V gene data show CDR1 as SGHRS and CDR2 as YFSETQ. CDR3 length equals 14 residues. V lost 4 bases and J 4 bases, leaving 14 bases between the germline ends. The part of the CDR3 DNA that was read is TGCGCCAGCAGCAGGAGGGGCCAGGGCACTGAA. This sequence encodes CASSRRGQGTE. The entire CDR3 reads CASSRRGQGTEAFF.

For this clone: Read coverage stops 3 residues before the CDR3 terminus; the germline J gene supplies the remainder. The chain is built from TRBV5-1 and TRBJ2-1, with 8 bases that match TRBD1. The length of the CDR3 is 14 residues. From germline, CDR1 is SGHRS and CDR2 YFSETQ. V shed 4 bases and J 3 bases; nucleotides not matched to a gene: 3. Partial CDR3 DNA: TGCGCCAGCAGCAGGGACAGGAGCTACAATGAG. Its translation: CASSRDRSYNE. In full, the CDR3 reads CASSRDRSYNEQFF.

In regard to this clone: The CDR3 end is not reached by the read, which stops 3 residues before it; the germline J gene fills it in. The chain has TRBV20-1 and TRBJ2-7; D is unresolved. The ends were cut back, 5 bases at V and 3 bases at J, with 11 bases in the middle. The CDR3 is 12 residues long. Germline V gives CDR1 DFQATT, CDR2 SNEGSKA (reference sequence). The covered CDR3 bases are TGCAGTGCTTCCTCAGAGATCTACGAG. As protein: CSASSEIYE. The complete CDR3 protein is CSASSEIYEQYF.

Worth noting for this clone: From the germline J gene comes the end of the CDR3, since the read stops 3 residues before it. V usage is TRBV10-3 and J usage is TRBJ1-3; unclear D gene. The germline V gene encodes CDR1 ENHRY and CDR2 SYGVKD. V was pared by 0 bases and J by 2 bases, with 11 bases between. The CDR3 extends over 16 amino acids. The CDR3 bases that were read are TGTGCCATCAGTGAGTCGGAAGGGCGCCCTGGAAACACC. It codes for CAISESEGRPGNT. The complete CDR3 sequence is CAISESEGRPGNTIYF.

To note about this clone: Sequencing ends 3 residues short of the CDR3 end; the germline J gene provides the rest. The chain joins TRBV7-2 to TRBJ2-3, with a possible D match to TRBD1 (6 bases). The CDR3 runs 15 residues. CDR1 SGHTA and CDR2 FQGNSA come from the germline V gene. CDR3 region: CASSPSRQVNQPQYF. The DNA read from the CDR3 is TGTGCCAGCAGCCCTAGCCGACAGGTCAATCAGCCG. The whole variable domain, filled in from reference TRBV7-2 and TRBJ2-3, reads GAGVSQSPSNKVTEKGKDVELRCDPISGHTALYWYRQSLGQGLEFLIYFQGNSAPDKSGLPSDRFSAERTGGSVSTLTIQRTQQEDSAVYLCASSPSRQVNQPQYFGPGTRLTVL.